These 5 T cell receptor beta chains were sequenced from one sample in a study of CD8 T cells in Susac syndrome. Random hexamers were used to reverse transcribe the RNA input (about 0.5 to 1 ug). TCRdb processed the immunoSEQ multiplex PCR reads anew with MiXCR; each CDR3 protein has one entry. The sample comprises about 120,000 distinct CDR3 sequences, around 95% of which are singletons, and more than 0.09% rests with the top ten. Sequenced: CD4+ T cells from PBMCs. These receptors were taken from a human donor in good health.

This sequence joins TRBV7-9 and TRBJ1-2; D remains ambiguous. Trimming removed 0 bases from V and 6 bases from J, with 11 bases in between. The CDR3 extends over 14 amino acids. Per germline, CDR1 SEHNR and CDR2 FQNEAQ (reference sequence). The chain's CDR3 is CASSLALGLDGYTF. The DNA for the CDR3 is TGTGCCAGCAGCTTAGCGCTAGGGTTGGATGGCTACACCTTC.

The J gene is TRBJ2-3, the V gene TRBV13, with 7 nucleotides matching TRBD2. CDR1 and CDR2 (germline): PRHDT, FYEKMQ (reference sequence). This CDR3 has 20 residues. Germline trimming cut 5 bases from V and 9 bases from J; bases unmatched to any gene: 29. The CDR3 here is CASSLGIGGNIGRAGITQYF. The CDR3 nucleotides read TGTGCCAGCAGCCTGGGGATCGGAGGCAATATAGGGAGGGCCGGGATCACGCAGTATTTT.

The chain uses TRBV2 and TRBJ2-3; D might be TRBD2 (6 bases). Per germline, CDR1 SNHLY and CDR2 FYNNEI. The CDR3 length is 14 residues. Trimming took 8 bases from V and 6 from J, leaving 18 bases between them. The DNA of the CDR3 is TGTGCCAGCGGGGCCACTAGCTCGGCCGATACGCAGTATTTT. Residues: CASGATSSADTQYF.

The chain has TRBV11-2 and TRBJ2-1; TRBD2 agrees at 7 bases. Germline V lookup: CDR1 SGHAT, CDR2 FQNNGV. The CDR3 has 17 amino acids. J lost 2 bases, V lost 1 base, and 8 bases had no gene match. CDR3 coding DNA: TGTGCCAGCAGCTTAGCGCGAGGGACTAAGACCTACAATGAGCAGTTCTTC. Amino acid sequence: CASSLARGTKTYNEQFF.

V is TRBV5-1 and J is TRBJ2-7, with D hard to call. Trimming took 0 bases from V and 4 from J, leaving 14 bases between them. This CDR3 contains 15 residues. Germline V gives CDR1 SGHRS, CDR2 YFSETQ. The chain's CDR3 is CASSLEGGPVYEQYF. The CDR3 region has the DNA TGCGCCAGCAGCTTGGAGGGCGGACCGGTGTACGAGCAGTACTTC.